The clone carrying this TCR beta chain was observed a handful of times. Only in-frame clones appear in the TCRdb table, and some are missing; sequencing was by immunoSEQ multiplex PCR. This table holds hundreds of thousands of clones, around 89% found once. V gave up 3 bases and J gave up 10 bases, with 10 bases separating them. The CDR3 length is 13 residues. Germline CDR1 and CDR2: SNHLY and FYNNEI. This record comes from a study of blood T cell repertoires in COVID-19. This TCR derives from a woman aged 40-49 years who had recovered from COVID-19. The chain couples TRBV2 to TRBJ1-6; D is perhaps TRBD1 (5 bases). Sequenced: PBMCs or T cells enriched from blood (not recorded which). The CDR3 loop reads CASSDREESPLHF. In DNA, the CDR3 is TGTGCCAGCAGTGACAGGGAGGAGTCACCCCTCCACTTT.